The 29 T cell receptor beta chains below all came from one sample that was sequenced in a study of cytomegalovirus exposure and HLA in healthy donors. The PCR employed 60 Vbeta primers together with 13 Jbeta primers. Sequenced by immunoSEQ multiplex PCR; TCRdb stores in-frame clones only, minus some. This sample contains 87,000 or so clones. The sample consisted of PBMCs. Every receptor here comes from a man in his fifties or sixties in good health and CMV-seropositive.

The chain employs TRBV5-4 and TRBJ2-2; maybe TRBD2 (7 bases). V was pared by 7 bases and J by 6 bases, with 19 bases between. The CDR3 has 15 residues. In germline, CDR1 is SGHNT, CDR2 YYREEE (reference sequence). The CDR3 bases are TGTGCCAGCGGAATTATGGGGGGGCGGGCCGGGGAGCTGTTTTTT. Its protein product is CASGIMGGRAGELFF. The full variable domain, completed using reference TRBV5-4 and TRBJ2-2, is ETGVTQSPTHLIKTRGQQVTLRCSSQSGHNTVSWYQQALGQGPQFIFQYYREEENGRGNFPPRFSGLQFPNYSSELNVNALELDDSALYLCASGIMGGRAGELFFGEGSRLTVL.

The chain employs TRBV7-2 and TRBJ1-1; no clear D. This CDR3 region has 13 residues. The germline V and J ends were trimmed by 0 bases and 12 bases, with 14 bases remaining between them. From germline, CDR1 is SGHTA and CDR2 FQGNSA. In nucleotides, the CDR3 is TGTGCCAGCAGCTTAGCTGAGGGAGGTAATTCTTTCTTT. Its translation is CASSLAEGGNSFF.

The chain combines TRBV9 with TRBJ1-4, with D unclear. Trimming removed 2 bases from V and 2 bases from J, with 7 bases in between. The germline CDR1 and CDR2 sequences are SGDLS and YYNGEE. This CDR3 is built from 14 residues. The CDR3 region is CASSVAVTNEKLFF. The CDR3 DNA follows: TGTGCCAGCAGCGTCGCAGTTACTAATGAAAAACTGTTTTTT.

The J gene is TRBJ2-1, the V gene TRBV19; TRBD1 matches 9 bases. The V gene end was trimmed by 7 bases and the J gene end by 4 bases; junction bases not matched to a gene: 8. CDR3 length: 15 residues. Germline assignment: CDR1 LNHDA and CDR2 SQIVND (reference sequence). The CDR3 here is CASTRGTGWYNEQFF. As DNA, the CDR3 is TGTGCCAGTACCCGAGGGACAGGGTGGTACAATGAGCAGTTCTTC.

The CDR3 bases are TGTGCCAGCAGCCCGTATCGGGAGACAGATACGCAGTATTTT. Its translation is CASSPYRETDTQYF. The chain combines TRBV7-2 with TRBJ2-3; D may be TRBD2 (6 bases). V lost 5 bases, J lost 3 bases, and 12 bases lay in between. Germline V gene sequence: CDR1 SGHTA, CDR2 FQGNSA. CDR3 length: 14 amino acids. Filled out from reference TRBV7-2 and TRBJ2-3, the complete variable domain reads GAGVSQSPSNKVTEKGKDVELRCDPISGHTALYWYRQSLGQGLEFLIYFQGNSAPDKSGLPSDRFSAERTGGSVSTLTIQRTQQEDSAVYLCASSPYRETDTQYFGPGTRLTVL.

The CDR3 protein is CASSPPLLGQLGFF. The DNA for the CDR3 is TGTGCCAGCAGCCCCCCTCTCTTGGGACAGCTCGGTTTCTTC. The chain recombines TRBV7-9 with TRBJ2-1; 7 bases map to TRBD1. The CDR3 consists of 14 residues. Trimming cost V 5 bases and J 16 bases; bases outside gene matches: 17. CDR1 is SEHNR and CDR2 is FQNEAQ in the germline V gene (reference sequence).

The chain joins TRBV19 to TRBJ1-4; TRBD1 aligns across 8 bases. The J segment lost 7 bases and the V segment lost 4 bases, leaving 5 bases of the junction unmatched. The CDR3 is 14 residues long. Germline assignment: CDR1 LNHDA and CDR2 SQIVND (reference sequence). CDR3 DNA sequence: TGTGCCAGTAGTACGGGGACAGGACTTGAAAAACTGTTTTTT. Its protein product is CASSTGTGLEKLFF.

The CDR3 DNA reads as TGTGCCAGCTCACCACCCTTTGGGACTAGCGGGAGATCCCAAGAGACCCAGTACTTC. Translated, it gives CASSPPFGTSGRSQETQYF. J is TRBJ2-5 and V is TRBV18; 14 bases match TRBD2. Trimming cost V 0 bases and J 1 base; bases outside gene matches: 7. Per germline, CDR1 KGHSH and CDR2 LQKENI. The CDR3 totals 19 residues.

The chain combines TRBV30 with TRBJ2-7, with 9 bases lining up with TRBD2. With 1 base clipped from V and 4 bases from J, the junction kept 8 bases outside the gene matches. CDR3 size: 15 residues. CDR1 is GTSNPN and CDR2 is SVGIG in the germline V gene (reference sequence). Here the CDR3 reads CAWSGVRTSDYEQYF. CDR3 bases: TGTGCCTGGAGTGGGGTAAGGACTAGCGATTACGAGCAGTACTTC.

CDR3 DNA: TGTGCCAGCAGCTTAGGGCAGGGTTTCGAAAAACTGTTTTTT. Amino acid sequence: CASSLGQGFEKLFF. The chain carries TRBV7-2 and TRBJ1-4; tentative D call: TRBD1 (5 bases). V lost 1 base and J lost 8, with 11 bases in between. The CDR3 length is 14 residues. CDR1 and CDR2 (germline): SGHTA, FQGNSA.

The chain links TRBV29-1 to TRBJ1-1; no definite D call. This CDR3 region has 10 residues. V lost 7 bases to trimming and J lost 4 bases, with 7 bases between them. Germline values: CDR1 SQVTM, CDR2 ANQGSEA. The CDR3 loop is CSASRTEAFF. The CDR3 region has the DNA TGCAGCGCCTCTCGCACTGAAGCTTTCTTT.

J is TRBJ1-1 and V is TRBV29-1, with 8 positions matching TRBD1. The CDR3 runs 10 residues. Trimming took 4 bases from V and 8 from J; bases not matched to a gene: 0. In germline, CDR1 is SQVTM, CDR2 ANQGSEA. The CDR3 here is CSVGTGEAFF. In DNA, the CDR3 is TGCAGCGTTGGGACAGGGGAAGCTTTCTTT.

The gene calls are TRBV4-3 and TRBJ1-3; D is undetermined. Deletions cut 0 bases from V and 0 bases from J, with 9 bases between. The CDR3 runs 16 residues. The germline V gene encodes CDR1 LGHNA and CDR2 YSLEER. This chain's CDR3 is CASSQETLVSGNTIYF. Written as DNA, the CDR3 is TGCGCCAGCAGCCAAGAAACGCTAGTCTCTGGAAACACCATATATTTT.

The chain links TRBV7-9 to TRBJ1-5; 11 bases agree with TRBD1. In germline, CDR1 is SEHNR, CDR2 FQNEAQ (reference sequence). Trimming cost V 1 base and J 3 bases; bases outside gene matches: 2. This CDR3 contains 16 residues. In DNA form, the CDR3 reads TGTGCCAGCAGCTTAGGGACAGGGGGCTACAATCAGCCCCAGCATTTT. Amino acids: CASSLGTGGYNQPQHF.

V is TRBV11-3 and J is TRBJ2-1; 11 bases match TRBD2. CDR1 is SGHNT and CDR2 is YENEEA in the germline V gene. The CDR3 is 14 amino acids. V was clipped by 5 bases and J by 5 bases; unmatched bases: 2. The DNA of the CDR3 is TGTGCCAGCAGCGATAGCGGGAGGGACAATGAGCAGTTCTTC. Protein sequence: CASSDSGRDNEQFF.

This chain links TRBV4-3 with TRBJ2-3; 7 bases match TRBD1. The V segment lost 0 bases and the J segment 3 bases; nucleotides outside the gene matches: 6. CDR1 is LGHNA and CDR2 is YSLEER in the germline V gene. The CDR3 length is 16 residues. This CDR3 is CASSQDATGLTDTQYF. The CDR3 DNA follows: TGCGCCAGCAGCCAAGACGCGACAGGGTTGACAGATACGCAGTATTTT.

This sequence joins TRBV29-1 and TRBJ1-1; D is ambiguous. Germline lookup yields CDR1 SQVTM and CDR2 ANQGSEA. The CDR3 covers 10 residues. CDR3 residues: CSLIRTEAFF. The CDR3 DNA reads TGCAGTTTAATACGGACTGAAGCTTTCTTT.

The chain couples TRBV29-1 to TRBJ2-1, with 7 bases fitting TRBD2. Germline CDR1 reads SQVTM; CDR2 reads ANQGSEA. V gave up 6 bases and J gave up 0 bases; unmatched junction bases: 17. The CDR3 consists of 18 residues. The CDR3 sequence: CSVDLGLAEGGSYNEQFF. CDR3 bases: TGCAGCGTCGATTTAGGTCTAGCGGAGGGAGGCTCCTACAATGAGCAGTTCTTC.

The chain joins TRBV6-5 to TRBJ1-6, with a tentative D call TRBD1 (6 bases). V was shortened by 2 bases and J by 7 bases, with 12 bases between the two germline ends. The CDR3 has 15 amino acids. The germline V gene encodes CDR1 MNHEY and CDR2 SVGAGI. Written as DNA, the CDR3 is TGTGCCAGCAGTTACGACACAGGGCCAAATTCACCCCTCCACTTT. This translates into CASSYDTGPNSPLHF.

V and J are TRBV30 and TRBJ1-2, with D perhaps TRBD1 (6 bases). Germline values: CDR1 GTSNPN, CDR2 SVGIG (reference sequence). V was cut by 5 bases and J by 5 bases, with 18 bases left in between. This CDR3 contains 14 residues. This chain's CDR3 is CAWDLGGLGYGYTF. The CDR3 DNA is TGTGCCTGGGACCTGGGGGGGCTGGGTTATGGCTACACCTTC.

The V gene is TRBV20-1, the J gene TRBJ2-3; no definite D call. V shed 6 bases and J shed 0 bases, with 4 bases lying between them. The CDR3 length is 11 residues. CDR1 and CDR2 from the germline V gene are DFQATT and SNEGSKA (reference sequence). CDR3 sequence reads: CSARSTDTQYF. CDR3 DNA: TGCAGTGCACGGAGCACAGATACGCAGTATTTT.

The chain couples TRBV7-9 to TRBJ1-1; no clear D. Germline-derived CDR1 and CDR2 are SEHNR and FQNEAQ (reference sequence). There are 13 residues in the CDR3. Trimming removed 0 bases from V and 4 bases from J, with 6 bases in between. In nucleotides, the CDR3 is TGTGCCAGCAGCTTAGCCGGTCGCACTGAAGCTTTCTTT. Protein sequence: CASSLAGRTEAFF.

The chain links TRBV18 to TRBJ1-1, with a possible D match to TRBD1 (5 bases). The CDR3 is 15 amino acids. Germline CDR1 reads KGHSH; CDR2 reads LQKENI. The ends were cut back, 2 bases at V and 0 bases at J, with 10 bases in the middle. CDR3 DNA sequence: TGTGCCAGCTCACCAGGGGCAGGCATGAACACTGAAGCTTTCTTT. Protein product: CASSPGAGMNTEAFF.

The chain links TRBV30 to TRBJ1-5; 8 nucleotides agree with TRBD1. The germline V gene encodes CDR1 GTSNPN and CDR2 SVGIG (reference sequence). CDR3 length: 18 amino acids. Unmatched junction bases numbered 14, after V lost 0 bases and J lost 4 bases. CDR3 coding DNA: TGTGCCTGGAGTGTATGGGGTCGGGACAGGAATTCAAATCAGCCCCAGCATTTT. Residues: CAWSVWGRDRNSNQPQHF.

The rearrangement joins TRBV4-2 to TRBJ2-7; 10 bases align to TRBD1. Germline CDR1 LGHNA, CDR2 YNFKEQ. J gave up 5 bases and V 0 bases, and 7 bases lay outside the gene matches. The CDR3 extends over 16 amino acids. CDR3 in DNA: TGTGCCAGCAGCCAAGAACCCGGGACAGGGGCCAACGAGCAGTACTTC. This codes for CASSQEPGTGANEQYF.

The chain has TRBV7-2 and TRBJ2-3; possibly TRBD2 for D (5 bases). V was clipped by 4 bases and J by 3 bases, with 8 bases between them. Germline assignment: CDR1 SGHTA and CDR2 FQGNSA. The CDR3 spans 13 residues. The CDR3 DNA is TGTGCCAGCAGCTATACTAGGACAGATACGCAGTATTTT. Translated: CASSYTRTDTQYF.

This chain joins TRBV5-1 and TRBJ2-6; 7 nucleotides align to TRBD1. Germline V gene data show CDR1 as SGHRS and CDR2 as YFSETQ. The V and J ends lost 4 bases and 0 bases, in that order; junction bases with no gene match: 4. The CDR3 has 16 residues. CDR3 DNA sequence: TGCGCCAGCAGCCGACAGGGACGCTCTGGGGCCAACGTCCTGACTTTC. Translating gives CASSRQGRSGANVLTF.

The V call is TRBV30, the J call TRBJ2-1, with TRBD2 matching 10 bases. The ends lost 0 bases at V and 4 bases at J; junction bases unmatched: 3. Per the germline V gene, CDR1 is GTSNPN and CDR2 is SVGIG (reference sequence). CDR3 length: 15 residues. CDR3 region: CAWSVPSGSYNEQFF. The CDR3 DNA reads as TGTGCCTGGAGTGTACCTAGCGGGAGTTACAATGAGCAGTTCTTC.

The chain recombines TRBV11-3 with TRBJ2-7, with a possible D match to TRBD2 (6 bases). Deletions cut 3 bases from V and 1 base from J, with 10 bases between. CDR3 length equals 14 residues. Germline values: CDR1 SGHNT, CDR2 YENEEA. CDR3 nucleotide sequence: TGTGCCAGCAGCTTGGGGACTCTGTCCTACGAGCAGTACTTC. Translating gives CASSLGTLSYEQYF.